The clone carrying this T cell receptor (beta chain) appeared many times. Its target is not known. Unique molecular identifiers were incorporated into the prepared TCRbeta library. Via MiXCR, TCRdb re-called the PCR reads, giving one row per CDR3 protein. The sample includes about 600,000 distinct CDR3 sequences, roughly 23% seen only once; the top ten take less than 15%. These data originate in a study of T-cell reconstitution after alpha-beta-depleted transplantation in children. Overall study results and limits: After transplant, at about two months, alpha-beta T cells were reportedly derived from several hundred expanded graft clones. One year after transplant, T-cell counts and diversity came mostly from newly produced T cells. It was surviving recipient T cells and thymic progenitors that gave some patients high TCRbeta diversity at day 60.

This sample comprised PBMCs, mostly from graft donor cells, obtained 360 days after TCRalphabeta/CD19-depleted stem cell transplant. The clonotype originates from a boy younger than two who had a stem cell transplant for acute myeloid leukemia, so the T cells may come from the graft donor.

CDR3 in DNA: TGCAGTGCTACCAGGGACCCCTCCTACGAGCAGTACTTC. Residues: CSATRDPSYEQYF. The V and J genes are TRBV20-1 and TRBJ2-7; perhaps D is TRBD1 or TRBD2 (5 bases each). Looked up from germline, CDR1 is DFQATT and CDR2 is SNEGSKA (reference sequence). Trimming stripped 4 bases from V and 0 bases from J, with 10 bases between. This CDR3 has 13 amino acids.